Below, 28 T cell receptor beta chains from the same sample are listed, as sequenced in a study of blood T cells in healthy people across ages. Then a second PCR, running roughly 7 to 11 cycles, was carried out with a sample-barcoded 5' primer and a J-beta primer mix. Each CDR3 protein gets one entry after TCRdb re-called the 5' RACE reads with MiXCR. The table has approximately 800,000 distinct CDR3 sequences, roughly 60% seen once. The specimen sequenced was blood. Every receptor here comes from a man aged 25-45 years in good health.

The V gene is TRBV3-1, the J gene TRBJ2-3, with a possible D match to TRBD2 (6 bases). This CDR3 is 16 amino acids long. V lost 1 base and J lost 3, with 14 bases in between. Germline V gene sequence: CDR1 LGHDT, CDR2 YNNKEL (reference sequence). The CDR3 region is CASSQGGTGRTDTQYF. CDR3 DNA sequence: TGTGCCAGCAGCCAAGGCGGGACGGGGAGGACAGATACGCAGTATTTT.

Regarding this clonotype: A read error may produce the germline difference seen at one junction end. The CDR3 reads CTSSYSGTGELFF. The CDR3 DNA is TGTACCAGCAGTTACTCTGGGACCGGGGAGCTGTTTTTT. V is TRBV6-5 and J is TRBJ2-2; D remains unclear. The CDR3 totals 13 residues. The germline V gene encodes CDR1 MNHEY and CDR2 SVGAGI.

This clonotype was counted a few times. CDR3: CASSWTGSSYEQYF. CDR3 in DNA: TGTGCCAGCAGTTGGACAGGGAGCTCCTACGAGCAGTACTTC. The chain combines TRBV28 with TRBJ2-7; 8 positions match TRBD1. The CDR3 spans 14 residues. Germline-derived CDR1 and CDR2 are MDHEN and SYDVKM. Germline trimming cut 4 bases from V and 0 bases from J; bases unmatched to any gene: 2.

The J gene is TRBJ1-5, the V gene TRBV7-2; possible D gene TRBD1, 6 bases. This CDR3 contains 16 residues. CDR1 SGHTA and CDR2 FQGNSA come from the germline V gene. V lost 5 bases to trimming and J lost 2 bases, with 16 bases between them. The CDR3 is CASSTDTGSRNQPQHF. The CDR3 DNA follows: TGTGCCAGCAGCACAGACACAGGGAGTCGCAATCAGCCCCAGCATTTT.

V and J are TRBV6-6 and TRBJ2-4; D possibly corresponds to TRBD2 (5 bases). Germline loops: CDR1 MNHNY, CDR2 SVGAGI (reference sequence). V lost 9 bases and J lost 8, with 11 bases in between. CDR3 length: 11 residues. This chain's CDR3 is CASKTGYIQYF. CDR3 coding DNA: TGTGCCAGTAAGACGGGATACATTCAGTACTTC.

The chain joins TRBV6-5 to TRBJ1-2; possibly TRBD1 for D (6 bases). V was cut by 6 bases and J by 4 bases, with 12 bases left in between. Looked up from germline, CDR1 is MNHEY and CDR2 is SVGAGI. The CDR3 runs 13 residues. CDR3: CASRFGQSYGYTF. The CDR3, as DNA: TGTGCCAGCAGATTTGGACAGAGCTATGGCTACACCTTC.

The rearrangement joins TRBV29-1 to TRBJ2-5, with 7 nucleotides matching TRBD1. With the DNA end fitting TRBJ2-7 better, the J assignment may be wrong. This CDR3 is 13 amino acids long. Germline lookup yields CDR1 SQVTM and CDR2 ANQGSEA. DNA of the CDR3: TGCAGCGTCTCCCGGGAAGGGGGCAGCGAGCAGTACTTC. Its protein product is CSVSREGGSEQYF.

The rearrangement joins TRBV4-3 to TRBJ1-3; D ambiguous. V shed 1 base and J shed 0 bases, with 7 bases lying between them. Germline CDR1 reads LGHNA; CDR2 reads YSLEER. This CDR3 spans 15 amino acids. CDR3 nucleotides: TGCGCCAGCAGCCAAGCGGGCCACTCTGGAAACACCATATATTTT. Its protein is CASSQAGHSGNTIYF.

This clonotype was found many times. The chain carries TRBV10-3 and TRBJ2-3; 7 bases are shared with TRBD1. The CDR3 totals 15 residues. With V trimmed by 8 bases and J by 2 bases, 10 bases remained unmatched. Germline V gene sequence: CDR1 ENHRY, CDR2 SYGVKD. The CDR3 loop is CAILRMTGSTDTQYF. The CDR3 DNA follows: TGTGCCATCCTAAGAATGACAGGGTCCACAGATACGCAGTATTTT.

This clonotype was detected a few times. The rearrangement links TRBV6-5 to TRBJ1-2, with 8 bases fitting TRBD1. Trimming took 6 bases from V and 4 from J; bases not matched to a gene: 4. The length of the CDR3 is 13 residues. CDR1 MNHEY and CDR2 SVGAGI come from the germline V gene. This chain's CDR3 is CASSLGQVYGYTF. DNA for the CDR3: TGTGCCAGCAGCCTGGGACAGGTCTATGGCTACACCTTC.

The chain's CDR3 is CASSQDFGFQPQHF. CDR3 coding DNA: TGTGCCAGCAGCCAAGATTTCGGCTTTCAGCCCCAGCATTTT. This chain uses TRBV3-1 with TRBJ1-5; D remains unclear. There are 14 residues in the CDR3. Germline CDR1 LGHDT, CDR2 YNNKEL (reference sequence). The germline V and J ends were trimmed by 0 bases and 6 bases, with 9 bases remaining between them.

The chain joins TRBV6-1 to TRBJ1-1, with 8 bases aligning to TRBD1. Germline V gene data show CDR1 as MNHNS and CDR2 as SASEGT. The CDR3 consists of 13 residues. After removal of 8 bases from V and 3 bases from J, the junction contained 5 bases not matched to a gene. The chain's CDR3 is CASVRTGYTEAFF. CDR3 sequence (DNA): TGTGCCAGCGTTCGGACAGGGTACACTGAAGCTTTCTTT.

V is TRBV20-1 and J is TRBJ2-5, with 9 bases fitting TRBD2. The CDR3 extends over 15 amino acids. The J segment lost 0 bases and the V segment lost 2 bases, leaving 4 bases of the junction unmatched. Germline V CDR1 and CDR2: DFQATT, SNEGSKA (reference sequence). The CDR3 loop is CSARQTSGDQETQYF. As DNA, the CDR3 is TGCAGTGCTAGACAGACTAGCGGAGACCAAGAGACCCAGTACTTC.

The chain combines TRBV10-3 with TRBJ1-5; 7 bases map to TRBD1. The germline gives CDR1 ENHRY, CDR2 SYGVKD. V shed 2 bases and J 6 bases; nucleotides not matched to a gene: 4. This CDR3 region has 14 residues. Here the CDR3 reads CAISEEAGGQPQHF. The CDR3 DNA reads TGTGCCATCAGTGAGGAGGCAGGGGGTCAGCCCCAGCATTTT.

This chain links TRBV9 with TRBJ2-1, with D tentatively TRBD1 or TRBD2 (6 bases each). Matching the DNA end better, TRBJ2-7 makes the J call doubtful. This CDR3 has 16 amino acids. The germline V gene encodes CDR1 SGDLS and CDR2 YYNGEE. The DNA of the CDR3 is TGTGCCAGCAGACCCTCGGGGGCTAGCTCCTACAATGAGCAGTACTTC. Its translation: CASRPSGASSYNEQYF.

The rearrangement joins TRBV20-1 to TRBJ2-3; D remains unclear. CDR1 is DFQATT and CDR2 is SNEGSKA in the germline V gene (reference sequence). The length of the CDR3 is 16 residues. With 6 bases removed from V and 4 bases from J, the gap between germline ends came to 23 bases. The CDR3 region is CSAQTRLLSRADTQYF. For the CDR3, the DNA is TGCAGTGCCCAAACGCGACTCCTTAGTCGGGCAGATACGCAGTATTTT.

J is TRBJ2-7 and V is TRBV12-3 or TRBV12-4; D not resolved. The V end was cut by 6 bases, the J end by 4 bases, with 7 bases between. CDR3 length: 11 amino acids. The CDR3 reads CASSAVYEQYF. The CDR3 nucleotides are TGTGCCAGCAGCGCCGTTTACGAGCAGTACTTC.

The CDR3 is CASSQALLTKNIQYF. CDR3 nucleotides: TGTGCCAGCAGCCAAGCCCTCCTAACCAAAAACATTCAGTACTTC. The chain joins TRBV14 to TRBJ2-4; D gene ambiguous. V lost 1 base and J 2 bases, leaving 9 bases between the germline ends. This CDR3 is built from 15 residues. The germline V gene has CDR1 SGHDN and CDR2 FVKESK. Drawing the rest from reference TRBV14 and TRBJ2-4, the complete variable domain is EAGVTQFPSHSVIEKGQTVTLRCDPISGHDNLYWYRRVMGKEIKFLLHFVKESKQDESGMPNNRFLAERTGGTYSTLKVQPAELEDSGVYFCASSQALLTKNIQYFGAGTRLSVL.

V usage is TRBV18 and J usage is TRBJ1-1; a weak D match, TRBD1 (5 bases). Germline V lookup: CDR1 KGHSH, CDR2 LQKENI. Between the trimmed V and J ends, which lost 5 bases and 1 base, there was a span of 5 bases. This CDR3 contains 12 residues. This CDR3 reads CASSGTNTEAFF. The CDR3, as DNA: TGTGCCAGCTCAGGGACGAACACTGAAGCTTTCTTT.

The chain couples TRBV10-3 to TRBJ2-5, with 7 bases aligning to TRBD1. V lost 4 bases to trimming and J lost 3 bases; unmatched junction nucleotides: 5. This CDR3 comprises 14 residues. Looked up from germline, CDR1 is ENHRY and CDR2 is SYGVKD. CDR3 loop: CAISGPDREETQYF. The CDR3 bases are TGTGCCATCAGTGGCCCTGACAGGGAAGAGACCCAGTACTTC.

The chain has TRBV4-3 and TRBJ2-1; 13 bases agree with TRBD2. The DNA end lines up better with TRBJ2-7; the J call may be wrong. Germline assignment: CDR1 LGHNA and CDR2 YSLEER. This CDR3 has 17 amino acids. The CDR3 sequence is CASSPRLAGGSYNEQYF. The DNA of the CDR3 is TGCGCCAGCAGCCCAAGACTAGCGGGGGGATCCTACAATGAGCAGTACTTC.

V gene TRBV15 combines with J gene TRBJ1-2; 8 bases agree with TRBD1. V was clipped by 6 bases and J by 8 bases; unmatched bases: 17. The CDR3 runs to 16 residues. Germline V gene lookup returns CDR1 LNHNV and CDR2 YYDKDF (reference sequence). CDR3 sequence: CATSRPFGQGKNGYTF. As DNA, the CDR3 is TGTGCCACCAGTAGACCATTTGGACAGGGAAAGAACGGCTACACCTTC.

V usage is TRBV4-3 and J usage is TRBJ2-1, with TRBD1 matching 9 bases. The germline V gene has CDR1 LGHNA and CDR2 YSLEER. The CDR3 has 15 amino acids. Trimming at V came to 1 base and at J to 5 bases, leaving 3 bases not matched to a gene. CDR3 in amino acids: CASSQVGTGNNEQFF. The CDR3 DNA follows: TGCGCCAGCAGCCAAGTCGGGACAGGGAACAATGAGCAGTTCTTC.

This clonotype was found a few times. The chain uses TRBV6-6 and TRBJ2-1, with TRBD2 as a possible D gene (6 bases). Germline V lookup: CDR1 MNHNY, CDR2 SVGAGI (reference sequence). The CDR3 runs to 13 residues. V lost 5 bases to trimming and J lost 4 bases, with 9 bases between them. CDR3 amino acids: CASSPLAYNEQFF. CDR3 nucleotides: TGTGCCAGCAGTCCCCTAGCGTACAATGAGCAGTTCTTC.

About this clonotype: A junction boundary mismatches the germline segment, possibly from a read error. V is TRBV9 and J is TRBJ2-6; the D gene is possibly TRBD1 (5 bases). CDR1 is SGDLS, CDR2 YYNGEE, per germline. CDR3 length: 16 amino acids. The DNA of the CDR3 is TGTGCCAGCAGCGCCCATGGAGCCTCTGGGGCCGACGTCCTGACTTTC. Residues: CASSAHGASGADVLTF.

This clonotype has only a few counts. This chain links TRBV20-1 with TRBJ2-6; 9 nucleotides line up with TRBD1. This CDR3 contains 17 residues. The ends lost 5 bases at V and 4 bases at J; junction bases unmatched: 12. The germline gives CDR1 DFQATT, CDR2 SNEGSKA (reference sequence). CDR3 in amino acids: CSAQTGTGYSGANVLTF. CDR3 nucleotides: TGCAGTGCTCAAACCGGGACAGGGTATTCCGGGGCCAACGTCCTGACTTTC.

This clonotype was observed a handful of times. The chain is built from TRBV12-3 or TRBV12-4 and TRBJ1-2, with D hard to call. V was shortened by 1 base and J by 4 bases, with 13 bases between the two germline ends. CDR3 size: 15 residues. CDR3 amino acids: CASSLDSLGLYGYTF. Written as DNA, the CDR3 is TGTGCCAGCAGTTTAGACAGCTTAGGACTCTATGGCTACACCTTC.

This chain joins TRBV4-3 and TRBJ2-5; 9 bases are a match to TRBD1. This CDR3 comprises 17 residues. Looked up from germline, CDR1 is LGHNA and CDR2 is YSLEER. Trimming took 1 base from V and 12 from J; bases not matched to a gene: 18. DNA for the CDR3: TGCGCCAGCAGCCAAGGGGGGACAGGGACTGTATACAATGAGAAGTACTTC. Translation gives CASSQGGTGTVYNEKYF.